This entry lists 2 T cell receptor beta chains sequenced from one sample in a study of OX40 agonist ivuxolimab in advanced cancers. Libraries were made using the immunoSEQ multiplex PCR assay. Here the immuneACCESS table is served through TCRdb, limited to in-frame sequences with V and J called. Missing clones are a known gap in these copies; in checked studies unresolved V genes cover under half, and the rest lacks a known reason. The sample table records 70,000 to 85,000 clones; over 80% of these occur just once. The leading ten clones occupy under 7% of the sample. The sequencing here drew on CD4+ or CD8+ T cells sorted from blood, taken in a trial of the OX40 agonist ivuxolimab. The receptors derive from an adult with an advanced solid tumor such as melanoma, head and neck, liver or kidney cancer.

This rearrangement joins TRBV2 to TRBJ1-3; D may be TRBD1 (6 bases). Looked up from germline, CDR1 is SNHLY and CDR2 is FYNNEI. The CDR3 is made up of 14 amino acids. CDR3 DNA sequence: TGTGCAGGGGGGGCCCCGCTCTCTGGAAACACCATATATTTT. Translating gives CAGGAPLSGNTIYF.

The chain recombines TRBV5-6 with TRBJ1-2; D remains ambiguous. The ends were cut back, 0 bases at V and 12 bases at J, with 3 bases in the middle. The CDR3 spans 9 residues. Germline V gene data show CDR1 as SGHDT and CDR2 as YYEEEE. CDR3 sequence (DNA): TGTGCCAGCAGCTTGGGACACACCTTC. It translates to CASSLGHTF.